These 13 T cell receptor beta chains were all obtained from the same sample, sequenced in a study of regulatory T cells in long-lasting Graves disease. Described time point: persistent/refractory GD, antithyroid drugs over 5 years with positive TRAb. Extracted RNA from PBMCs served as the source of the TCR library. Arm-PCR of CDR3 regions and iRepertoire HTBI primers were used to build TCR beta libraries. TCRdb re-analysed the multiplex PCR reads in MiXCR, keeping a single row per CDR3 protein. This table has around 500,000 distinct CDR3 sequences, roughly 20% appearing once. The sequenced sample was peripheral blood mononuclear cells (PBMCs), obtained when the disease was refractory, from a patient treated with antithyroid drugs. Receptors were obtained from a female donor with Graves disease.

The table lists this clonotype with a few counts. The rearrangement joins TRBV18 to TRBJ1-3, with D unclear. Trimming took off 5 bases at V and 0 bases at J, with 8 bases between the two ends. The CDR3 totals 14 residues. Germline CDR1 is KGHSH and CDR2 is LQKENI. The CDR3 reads CASSSKNSGNTIYF. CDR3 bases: TGTGCCAGCTCATCAAAGAACTCTGGAAACACCATATATTTT.

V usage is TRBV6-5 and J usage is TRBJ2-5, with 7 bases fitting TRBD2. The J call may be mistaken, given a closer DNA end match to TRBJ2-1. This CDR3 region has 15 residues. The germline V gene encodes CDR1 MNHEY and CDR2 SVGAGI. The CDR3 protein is CASSYGGSPLNEQFF. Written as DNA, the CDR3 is TGTGCCAGCAGTTACGGCGGGAGCCCCCTCAATGAGCAGTTCTTC.

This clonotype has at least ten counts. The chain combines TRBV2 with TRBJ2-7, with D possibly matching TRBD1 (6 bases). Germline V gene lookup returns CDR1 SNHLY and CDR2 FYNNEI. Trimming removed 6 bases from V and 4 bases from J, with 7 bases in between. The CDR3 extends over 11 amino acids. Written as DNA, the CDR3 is TGTGCCAGCAGACAGGGATACGAGCAGTACTTC. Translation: CASRQGYEQYF.

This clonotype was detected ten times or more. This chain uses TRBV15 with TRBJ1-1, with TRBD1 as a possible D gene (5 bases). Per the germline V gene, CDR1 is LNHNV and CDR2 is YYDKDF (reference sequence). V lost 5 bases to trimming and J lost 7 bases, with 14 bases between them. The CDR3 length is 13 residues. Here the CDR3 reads CATSSMGRFEAFF. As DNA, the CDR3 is TGTGCCACCAGCTCTATGGGACGGTTTGAAGCTTTCTTT.

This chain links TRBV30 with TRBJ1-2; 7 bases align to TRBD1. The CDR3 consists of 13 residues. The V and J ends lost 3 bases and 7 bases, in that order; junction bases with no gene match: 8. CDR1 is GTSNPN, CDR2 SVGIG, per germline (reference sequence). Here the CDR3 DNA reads TGTGCCTGGAGCGACAGGGTGACGAGTGGCTACACCTTC. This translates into CAWSDRVTSGYTF.

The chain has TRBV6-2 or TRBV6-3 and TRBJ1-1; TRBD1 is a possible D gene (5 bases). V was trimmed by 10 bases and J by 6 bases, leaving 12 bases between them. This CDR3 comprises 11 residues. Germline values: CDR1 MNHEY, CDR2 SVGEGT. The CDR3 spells CATSRGAEAFF. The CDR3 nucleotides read TGTGCCACCTCCCGAGGGGCTGAAGCTTTCTTT.

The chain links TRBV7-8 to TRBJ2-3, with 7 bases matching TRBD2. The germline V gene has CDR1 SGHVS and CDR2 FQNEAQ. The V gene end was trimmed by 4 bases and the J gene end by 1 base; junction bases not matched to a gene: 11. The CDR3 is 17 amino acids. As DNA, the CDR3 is TGTGCCAGCAGCTCTCCTAGGGCGGGAGTAGGCACAGATACGCAGTATTTT. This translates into CASSSPRAGVGTDTQYF.

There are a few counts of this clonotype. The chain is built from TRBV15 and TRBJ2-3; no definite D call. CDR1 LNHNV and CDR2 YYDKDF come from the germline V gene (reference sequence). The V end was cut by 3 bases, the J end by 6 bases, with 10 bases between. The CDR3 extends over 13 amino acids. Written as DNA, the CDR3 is TGTGCCACCAGCAGCGCCCCCAGCGATACGCAGTATTTT. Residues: CATSSAPSDTQYF.

This CDR3 reads CASSIDPAAQYF. In DNA, the CDR3 is TGTGCCAGTAGTATAGATCCGGCAGCACAGTACTTC. The gene calls are TRBV19 and TRBJ2-7, with D unresolved. Trimming cost V 0 bases and J 10 bases, with 10 bases left between them. The CDR3 extends over 12 amino acids. Germline CDR1 LNHDA, CDR2 SQIVND (reference sequence).

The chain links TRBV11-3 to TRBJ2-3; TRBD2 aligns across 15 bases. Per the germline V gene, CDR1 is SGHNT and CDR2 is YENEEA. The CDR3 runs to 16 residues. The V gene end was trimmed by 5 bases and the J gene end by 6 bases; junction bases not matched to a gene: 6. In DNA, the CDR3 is TGTGCCAGCAGCCCCGGACTAGCGGGAGGGGTGGATACGCAGTATTTT. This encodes CASSPGLAGGVDTQYF. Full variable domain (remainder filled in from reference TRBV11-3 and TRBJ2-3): EAGVVQSPRYKIIEKKQPVAFWCNPISGHNTLYWYLQNLGQGPELLIRYENEEAVDDSQLPKDRFSAERLKGVDSTLKIQPAELGDSAVYLCASSPGLAGGVDTQYFGPGTRLTVL.

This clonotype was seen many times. The CDR3 loop reads CASSITGTGDIQYF. Here the CDR3 DNA reads TGTGCCAGCAGTATAACCGGGACAGGGGACATTCAGTACTTC. This rearrangement joins TRBV28 to TRBJ2-4, with 10 bases identical to TRBD1. Germline CDR1 and CDR2: MDHEN and SYDVKM. The trim removed 5 bases at V and 8 bases at J, leaving 6 bases unmatched. This CDR3 spans 14 amino acids.

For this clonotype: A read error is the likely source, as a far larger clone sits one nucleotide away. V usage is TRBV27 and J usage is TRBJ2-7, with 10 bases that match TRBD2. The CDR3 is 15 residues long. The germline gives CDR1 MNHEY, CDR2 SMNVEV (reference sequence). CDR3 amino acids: CASSFLLAGNYKQYF. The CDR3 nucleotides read TGTGCCAGCAGTTTCTTACTAGCGGGGAACTACAAGCAGTACTTC.

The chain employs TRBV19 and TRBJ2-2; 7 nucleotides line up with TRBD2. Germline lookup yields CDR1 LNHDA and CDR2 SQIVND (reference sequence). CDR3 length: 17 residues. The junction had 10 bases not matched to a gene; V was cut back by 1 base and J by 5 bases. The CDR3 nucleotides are TGTGCCAGTAGTATAGGGACTAGTTTTCTTCCAACCGGGGAGCTGTTTTTT. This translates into CASSIGTSFLPTGELFF.